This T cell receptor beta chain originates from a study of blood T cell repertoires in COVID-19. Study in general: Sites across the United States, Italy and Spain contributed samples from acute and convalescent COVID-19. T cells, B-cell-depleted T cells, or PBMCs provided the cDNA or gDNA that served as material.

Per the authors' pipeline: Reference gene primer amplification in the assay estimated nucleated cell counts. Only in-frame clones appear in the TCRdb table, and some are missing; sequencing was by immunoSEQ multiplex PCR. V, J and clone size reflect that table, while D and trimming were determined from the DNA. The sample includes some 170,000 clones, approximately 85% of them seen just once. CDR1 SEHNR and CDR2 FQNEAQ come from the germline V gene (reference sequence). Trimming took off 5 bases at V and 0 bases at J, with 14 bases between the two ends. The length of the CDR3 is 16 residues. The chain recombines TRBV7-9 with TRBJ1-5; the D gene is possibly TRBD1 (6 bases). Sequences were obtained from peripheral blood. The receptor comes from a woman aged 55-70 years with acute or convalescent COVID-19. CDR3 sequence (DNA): TGTGCCAGCAGCGCAACAGGGCCGATTAGCAATCAGCCCCAGCATTTT. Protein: CASSATGPISNQPQHF.